This TCR beta chain was sequenced for a study of T cell clonotyping in hematopoietic cell transplantation. At the level of the study: Cytoreduction preceded collection of pretransplant recipient samples. Study-level results: CD4 and CD8 repertoire contributions could not be separated without sorting.

Worth noting for this clone: Its antigen remains unidentified.

Profiled with immunoSEQ multiplex PCR; TCRdb holds only in-frame clones, not every one. The sample shows 45,000 or so clones, around 84% of them seen only once. Trimming shortened V by 4 bases and J by 2 bases, and 12 bases separated the two germline ends. Germline V lookup: CDR1 MNHEY, CDR2 SVGAGI. This CDR3 spans 14 amino acids. Time point noted: recipient sample about 28 days before transplant, after cytoreduction. Recipient blood drawn about 28 days pretransplant and days 30, 100, 180 after. This clonotype originated in a man aged 55-75 years with myelodysplastic syndrome. Some clones in this sample may be carry-over from other donors' samples. The J gene is TRBJ2-7, the V gene TRBV6-5; TRBD1 might be the D (6 bases). The material was peripheral blood mononuclear cells, obtained before stem cell transplant. The CDR3 spells CASSSGAGTYEQYF. The CDR3 nucleotides are TGTGCCAGCAGTTCAGGGGCAGGGACCTACGAGCAGTACTTC.